The 10 T cell receptor beta chains below were found in one sample sequenced in a study of blood T cell repertoires in COVID-19. The method was immunoSEQ multiplex PCR; TCRdb's version includes in-frame clones alone and lacks a portion of them. The sample lists approximately 500,000 clones, 88% occurring once. Sequencing was done on a sample of PBMCs or T cells enriched from blood (not recorded which). These receptors came from a middle-aged woman who had recovered from COVID-19.

This clone came up once. The chain uses TRBV19 and TRBJ1-4; D might be TRBD1 (6 bases). The V end lost 1 base, the J end lost 4 bases, and 10 bases lay between the germline ends. Per the germline V gene, CDR1 is LNHDA and CDR2 is SQIVND (reference sequence). The CDR3 covers 15 residues. CDR3 DNA sequence: TGTGCCAGTAGTATAGGCAGGGGAATTAATGAAAAACTGTTTTTT. This encodes CASSIGRGINEKLFF.

The gene calls are TRBV9 and TRBJ2-1; 7 nucleotides line up with TRBD1. CDR1 SGDLS and CDR2 YYNGEE come from the germline V gene. This CDR3 has 12 amino acids. The J segment lost 12 bases and the V segment lost 3 bases, leaving 6 bases of the junction unmatched. CDR3 bases: TGTGCCAGCAGCGACAGGGGTCTAGGGCAGTTCTTC. This encodes CASSDRGLGQFF.

In DNA, the CDR3 is TGTGCCAGCGGTAGGACAACTGAAGCTTTCTTT. It is translated as CASGRTTEAFF. The chain combines TRBV7-9 with TRBJ1-1, with a tentative D call TRBD1 (5 bases). V lost 8 bases and J lost 5, with 9 bases in between. The CDR3 is 11 residues long. Germline-derived CDR1 and CDR2 are SEHNR and FQNEAQ (reference sequence).

The J gene is TRBJ1-2, the V gene TRBV4-1, with 8 nucleotides matching TRBD1. CDR1 and CDR2 from the germline V gene are MGHRA and YSYEKL. Trimming at V came to 4 bases and at J to 3 bases, leaving 10 bases not matched to a gene. The CDR3 runs 16 residues. The CDR3 sequence is CASSPLGQGLYYGYTF. The DNA for the CDR3 is TGCGCCAGCAGCCCACTTGGACAGGGACTGTACTATGGCTACACCTTC.

This clone was found once. The chain joins TRBV19 to TRBJ2-3; D possibly corresponds to TRBD2 (5 bases). The germline V and J ends were trimmed by 7 bases and 5 bases, with 16 bases remaining between them. Germline V gives CDR1 LNHDA, CDR2 SQIVND (reference sequence). This CDR3 comprises 14 residues. DNA of the CDR3: TGTGCCAGTACATCGCTACCACGGGGAGATACGCAGTATTTT. Translating gives CASTSLPRGDTQYF.

This clone showed up just a few times. The chain carries TRBV24-1 and TRBJ1-2, with 7 bases matching TRBD1. CDR3 length: 14 amino acids. Germline V gene lookup returns CDR1 KGHDR and CDR2 SFDVKD. The V segment lost 4 bases and the J segment 4 bases; nucleotides outside the gene matches: 5. The CDR3 sequence: CATSDQGQPYGYTF. As DNA, the CDR3 is TGTGCCACCAGTGACCAGGGACAGCCCTATGGCTACACCTTC.

The V gene is TRBV21-1, the J gene TRBJ1-2. TRBV21-1 corresponds to a pseudogene. The CDR3 sequence is 14 residues long. CDR3 bases: TGTGCCAGCAGCAGGGAGGGGCGCAGCTATGGCTACACCTTC. Translated: CASSREGRSYGYTF.

Comments on this clone: This CDR3 is also generated by other DNA sequences in the sample. The J gene is TRBJ1-3, the V gene TRBV11-3; no clear D gene. Trimming pared 0 bases from V and 1 base from J, leaving 4 bases between. Germline V lookup: CDR1 SGHNT, CDR2 YENEEA. The CDR3 has 14 amino acids. As DNA, the CDR3 is TGTGCCAGCAGCTTAGATCGGTCTGGAAACACCATATATTTT. Encoded protein: CASSLDRSGNTIYF. The entire variable domain, with the rest obtained from reference TRBV11-3 and TRBJ1-3, is as follows: EAGVVQSPRYKIIEKKQPVAFWCNPISGHNTLYWYLQNLGQGPELLIRYENEEAVDDSQLPKDRFSAERLKGVDSTLKIQPAELGDSAVYLCASSLDRSGNTIYFGEGSWLTVV.

The rearrangement links TRBV9 to TRBJ1-6; D ambiguous. V was cut by 3 bases and J by 10 bases, with 11 bases left in between. CDR1 and CDR2 (germline): SGDLS, YYNGEE. CDR3 length: 13 amino acids. The CDR3 loop reads CASSAILESPLHF. CDR3 DNA sequence: TGTGCCAGCAGCGCCATCCTAGAGTCACCCCTCCACTTT.

This rearrangement joins TRBV4-2 to TRBJ2-5; TRBD2 agrees at 13 bases. The V gene's germline CDR1 is LGHNA and CDR2 YNFKEQ. J was trimmed by 3 bases and V by 4 bases; bases with no gene match: 11. The CDR3 loop spans 18 amino acids. The CDR3 reads CASSPGTSGTRIEETQYF. The CDR3 coding sequence is TGTGCCAGCAGCCCCGGGACTAGCGGGACCCGGATAGAAGAGACCCAGTACTTC.